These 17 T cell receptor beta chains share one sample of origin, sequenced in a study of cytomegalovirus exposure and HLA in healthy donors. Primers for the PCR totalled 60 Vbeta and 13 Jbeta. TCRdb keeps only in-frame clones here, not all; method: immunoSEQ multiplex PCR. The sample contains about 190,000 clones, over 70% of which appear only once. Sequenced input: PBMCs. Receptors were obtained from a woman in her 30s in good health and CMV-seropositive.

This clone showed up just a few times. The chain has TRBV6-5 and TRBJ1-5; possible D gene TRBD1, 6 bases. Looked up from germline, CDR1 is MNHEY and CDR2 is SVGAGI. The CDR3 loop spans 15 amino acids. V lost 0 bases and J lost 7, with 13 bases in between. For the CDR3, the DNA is TGTGCCAGCAGTTACTCCAGGGGAACGGGCCAGCCCCAGCATTTT. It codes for CASSYSRGTGQPQHF.

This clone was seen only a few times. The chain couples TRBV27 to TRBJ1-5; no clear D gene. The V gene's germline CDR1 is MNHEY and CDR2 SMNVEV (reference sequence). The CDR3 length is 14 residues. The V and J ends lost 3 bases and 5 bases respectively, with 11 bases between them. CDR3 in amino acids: CASSLYYNYQPQHF. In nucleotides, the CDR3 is TGTGCCAGCAGTTTGTACTATAATTATCAGCCCCAGCATTTT.

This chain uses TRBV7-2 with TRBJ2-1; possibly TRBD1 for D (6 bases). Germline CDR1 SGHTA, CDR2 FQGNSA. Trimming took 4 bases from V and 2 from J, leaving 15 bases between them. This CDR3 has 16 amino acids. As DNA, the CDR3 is TGTGCCAGCAGCTCTGGGGAGACAGGCACCTACAATGAGCAGTTCTTC. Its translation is CASSSGETGTYNEQFF.

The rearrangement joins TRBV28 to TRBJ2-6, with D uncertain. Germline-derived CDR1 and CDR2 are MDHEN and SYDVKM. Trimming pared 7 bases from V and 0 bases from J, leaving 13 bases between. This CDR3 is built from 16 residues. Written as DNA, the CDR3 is TGTGCCAGCACCCCAGATGGCCTCTCTGGGGCCAACGTCCTGACTTTC. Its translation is CASTPDGLSGANVLTF.

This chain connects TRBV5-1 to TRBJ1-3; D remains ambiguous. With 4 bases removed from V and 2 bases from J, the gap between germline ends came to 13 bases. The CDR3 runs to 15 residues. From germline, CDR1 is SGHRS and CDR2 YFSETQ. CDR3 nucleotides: TGCGCCAGCAGCGACCCCGGGATCCCTGGAAACACCATATATTTT. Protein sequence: CASSDPGIPGNTIYF.

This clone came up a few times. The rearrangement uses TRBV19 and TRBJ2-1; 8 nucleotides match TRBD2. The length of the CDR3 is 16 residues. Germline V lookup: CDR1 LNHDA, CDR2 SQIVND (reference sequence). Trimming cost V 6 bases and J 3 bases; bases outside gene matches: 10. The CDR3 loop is CASSGTPLADYNEQFF. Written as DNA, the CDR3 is TGTGCCAGTAGCGGAACCCCACTAGCGGACTACAATGAGCAGTTCTTC.

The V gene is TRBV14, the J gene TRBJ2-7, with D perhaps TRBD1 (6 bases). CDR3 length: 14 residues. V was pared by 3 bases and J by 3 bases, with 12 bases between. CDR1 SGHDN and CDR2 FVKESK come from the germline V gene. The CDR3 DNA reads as TGTGCCAGCAGCCAGAAGCAGGGGTACTACGAGCAGTACTTC. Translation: CASSQKQGYYEQYF.

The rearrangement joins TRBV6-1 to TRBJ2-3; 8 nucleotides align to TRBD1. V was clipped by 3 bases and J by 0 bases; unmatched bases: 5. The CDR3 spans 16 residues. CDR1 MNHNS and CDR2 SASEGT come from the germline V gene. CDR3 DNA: TGTGCCAGCAGTGACCCCCAGGGGGCTAGCACAGATACGCAGTATTTT. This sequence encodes CASSDPQGASTDTQYF.

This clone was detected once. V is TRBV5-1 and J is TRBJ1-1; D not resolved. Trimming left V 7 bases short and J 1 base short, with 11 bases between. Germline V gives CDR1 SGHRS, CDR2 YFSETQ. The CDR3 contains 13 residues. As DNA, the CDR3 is TGCGCCAGCTCTACGTCAGGGAACACTGAAGCTTTCTTT. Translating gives CASSTSGNTEAFF.

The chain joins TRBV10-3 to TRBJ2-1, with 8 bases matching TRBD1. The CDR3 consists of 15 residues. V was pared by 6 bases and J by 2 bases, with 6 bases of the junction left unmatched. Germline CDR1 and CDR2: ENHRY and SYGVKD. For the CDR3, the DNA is TGTGCCATCAGGGGGGACAGGATTCCCTACAATGAGCAGTTCTTC. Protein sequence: CAIRGDRIPYNEQFF.

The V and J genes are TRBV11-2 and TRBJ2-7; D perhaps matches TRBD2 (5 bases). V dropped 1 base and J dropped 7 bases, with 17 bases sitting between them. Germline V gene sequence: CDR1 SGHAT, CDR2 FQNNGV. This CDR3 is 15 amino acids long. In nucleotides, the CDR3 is TGTGCCAGCAGCTTAGTTGCGGGCTGGTCGCAAGAGCAGTACTTC. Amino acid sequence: CASSLVAGWSQEQYF. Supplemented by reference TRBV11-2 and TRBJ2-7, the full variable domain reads EAGVAQSPRYKIIEKRQSVAFWCNPISGHATLYWYQQILGQGPKLLIQFQNNGVVDDSQLPKDRFSAERLKGVDSTLKIQPAKLEDSAVYLCASSLVAGWSQEQYFGPGTRLTVT.

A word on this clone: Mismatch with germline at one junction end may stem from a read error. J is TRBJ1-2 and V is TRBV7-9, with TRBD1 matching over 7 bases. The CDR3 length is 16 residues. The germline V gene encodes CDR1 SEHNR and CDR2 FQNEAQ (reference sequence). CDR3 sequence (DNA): TGTTCCAGCAGCTTAGTGACAGGGAGCCTCTTGAGGGGCTACACCTTC. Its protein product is CSSSLVTGSLLRGYTF.

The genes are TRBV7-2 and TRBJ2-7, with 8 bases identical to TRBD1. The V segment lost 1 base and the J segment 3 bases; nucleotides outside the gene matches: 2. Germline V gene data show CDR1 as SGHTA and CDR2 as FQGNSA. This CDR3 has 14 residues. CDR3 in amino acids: CASSLGDRGYEQYF. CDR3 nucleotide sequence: TGTGCCAGCAGCTTAGGAGACAGGGGCTACGAGCAGTACTTC.

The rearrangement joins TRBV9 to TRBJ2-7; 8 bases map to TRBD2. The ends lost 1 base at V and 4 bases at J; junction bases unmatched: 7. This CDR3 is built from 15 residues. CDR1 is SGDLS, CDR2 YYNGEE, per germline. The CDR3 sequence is CASSVTGGGPYEQYF. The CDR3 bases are TGTGCCAGCAGCGTAACCGGGGGGGGGCCTTACGAGCAGTACTTC. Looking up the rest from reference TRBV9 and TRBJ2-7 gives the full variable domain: DSGVTQTPKHLITATGQRVTLRCSPRSGDLSVYWYQQSLDQGLQFLIQYYNGEERAKGNILERFSAQQFPDLHSELNLSSLELGDSALYFCASSVTGGGPYEQYFGPGTRLTVT.

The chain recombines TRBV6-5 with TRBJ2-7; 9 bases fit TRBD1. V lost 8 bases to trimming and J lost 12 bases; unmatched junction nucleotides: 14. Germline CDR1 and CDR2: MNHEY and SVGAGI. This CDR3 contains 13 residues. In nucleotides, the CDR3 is TGTGCCAGCTCCGGGACAGGGAGGGAGGTGCGGTACTTC. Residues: CASSGTGREVRYF.

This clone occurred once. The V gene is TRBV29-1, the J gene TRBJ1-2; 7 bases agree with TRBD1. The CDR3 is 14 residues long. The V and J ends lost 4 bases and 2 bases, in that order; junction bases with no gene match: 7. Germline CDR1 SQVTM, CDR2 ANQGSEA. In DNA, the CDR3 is TGCAGCGTTGGAGGACAGGAGTCAAACTATGGCTACACCTTC. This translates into CSVGGQESNYGYTF. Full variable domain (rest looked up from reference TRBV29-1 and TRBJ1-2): SAVISQKPSRDICQRGTSLTIQCQVDSQVTMMFWYRQQPGQSLTLIATANQGSEATYESGFVIDKFPISRPNLTFSTLTVSNMSPEDSSIYLCSVGGQESNYGYTFGSGTRLTVV.

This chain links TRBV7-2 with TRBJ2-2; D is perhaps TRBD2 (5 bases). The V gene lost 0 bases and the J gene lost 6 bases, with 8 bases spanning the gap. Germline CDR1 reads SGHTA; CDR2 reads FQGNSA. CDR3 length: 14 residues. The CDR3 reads CASSLAGVAGELFF. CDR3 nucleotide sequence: TGTGCCAGCAGCTTAGCGGGAGTGGCCGGGGAGCTGTTTTTT.